Below are 2 T cell receptor beta chains sequenced from a single sample in a study of OX40 agonist ivuxolimab in advanced cancers. Method: immunoSEQ multiplex PCR; TCRdb's copy keeps in-frame clones and lacks some. Among about 11,000 clones, around nine tenths were seen once, and the ten largest hold about 30%. This sample comprised CD4+ or CD8+ T cells sorted from blood, obtained in a trial of the OX40 agonist ivuxolimab. These receptors were obtained from an adult with an advanced solid tumor such as melanoma, head and neck, liver or kidney cancer.

This chain joins TRBV9 and TRBJ1-5; D gene uncertain. The germline CDR1 and CDR2 sequences are SGDLS and YYNGEE. V was shortened by 3 bases and J by 3 bases, with 10 bases between the two germline ends. CDR3 size: 14 residues. The CDR3 reads CASSADRFNQPQHF. Written as DNA, the CDR3 is TGTGCCAGCAGCGCCGACCGCTTCAATCAGCCCCAGCATTTT. Supplemented by reference TRBV9 and TRBJ1-5, the full variable domain reads DSGVTQTPKHLITATGQRVTLRCSPRSGDLSVYWYQQSLDQGLQFLIQYYNGEERAKGNILERFSAQQFPDLHSELNLSSLELGDSALYFCASSADRFNQPQHFGDGTRLSIL.

The rearrangement joins TRBV5-6 to TRBJ2-7, with D unclear. The CDR3 runs to 13 residues. Trimming pared 2 bases from V and 6 bases from J, leaving 12 bases between. Germline CDR1 and CDR2: SGHDT and YYEEEE. CDR3 in DNA: TGTGCCAGCAGCTTAGCAGGCCACCCCGAGCAGTACTTC. Translating it yields CASSLAGHPEQYF.